This TCR beta chain emerged from a study of T cell repertoires in cytomegalovirus infection. About the study: It was the public TCR beta signatures that indicated both CMV infection and matching HLA type.

The V gene's germline CDR1 is DFQATT and CDR2 SNEGSKA (reference sequence). Trimming cost V 2 bases and J 3 bases; bases outside gene matches: 17. CDR3 size: 18 residues. For this clonotype: As yet, its antigen is unknown.

MiXCR, applied by TCRdb to the reads, yields one record per CDR3 protein. The table has approximately 990,000 distinct CDR3 sequences, around 32% seen once. This chain joins TRBV20-1 and TRBJ1-1, with 8 bases that match TRBD1. The sequenced sample was cultured CD8+ T cells from PBMCs, obtained from culture after CMV antigen stimulation. The origin of this receptor is a human donor in good health (CMV status not recorded). Some clones in this sample may be carry-over from other donors' samples. The CDR3 bases are TGCAGTGCTAGATCGAGGTGGGGGGTTACAGGGGGTGACACTGAAGCTTTCTTT. Protein product: CSARSRWGVTGGDTEAFF.